The 15 T cell receptor beta chains below come from one sample, sequenced in a study of T cell changes during pregnancy in multiple sclerosis. This table comes from immunoSEQ multiplex PCR, and its TCRdb copy is limited to in-frame clones, with some not included. The sample records just over 90,000 clones, around 92% being singletons. The material sequenced was peripheral blood, taken after pregnancy. These receptors all come from a female donor in good health, enrolled as a control in a pregnancy study.

The rearrangement joins TRBV7-2 to TRBJ2-2, with D possibly being TRBD1 (6 bases). The CDR3 spans 18 residues. V lost 2 bases to trimming and J lost 5 bases, with 21 bases between them. Germline CDR1 and CDR2: SGHTA and FQGNSA. This CDR3 is CASSLSISQGIETGELFF. DNA of the CDR3: TGTGCCAGCAGCTTATCAATATCGCAGGGGATTGAAACCGGGGAGCTGTTTTTT.

This clone was recorded once. The rearrangement links TRBV5-6 to TRBJ2-7, with TRBD2 as a possible D gene (7 bases). V was pared by 1 base and J by 5 bases, with 13 bases between. Germline values: CDR1 SGHDT, CDR2 YYEEEE. The CDR3 is made up of 14 amino acids. The CDR3 nucleotides are TGTGCCAGCAGCTTGTCGGGGGGCGGGAACGAGCAGTACTTC. It translates to CASSLSGGGNEQYF.

The rearrangement joins TRBV15 to TRBJ1-5, with D unclear. The V and J ends lost 0 bases and 2 bases respectively, with 8 bases between them. Germline V gene data show CDR1 as LNHNV and CDR2 as YYDKDF (reference sequence). The CDR3 covers 15 residues. The CDR3 protein is CATSRDRERNQPQHF. The CDR3 DNA reads as TGTGCCACCAGCAGAGATCGGGAACGCAATCAGCCCCAGCATTTT.

This clone was seen only once. This chain links TRBV27 with TRBJ2-3; D is perhaps TRBD1 (6 bases). Trimming took 11 bases from V and 3 from J, leaving 15 bases between them. The CDR3 runs to 13 residues. Germline V CDR1 and CDR2: MNHEY, SMNVEV (reference sequence). CDR3: CAARQVTTDTQYF. CDR3 bases: TGTGCCGCCCGACAGGTCACAACAGATACGCAGTATTTT.

The rearrangement uses TRBV7-9 and TRBJ2-1, with 7 bases matching TRBD1. The V and J ends lost 1 base and 8 bases, in that order; junction bases with no gene match: 2. The CDR3 sequence is 13 residues long. CDR1 is SEHNR, CDR2 FQNEAQ, per germline (reference sequence). The CDR3 reads CASSLGQGHEQFF. The CDR3 DNA sequence: TGTGCCAGCAGCTTAGGACAGGGCCATGAGCAGTTCTTC.

V and J are TRBV7-2 and TRBJ1-1; 8 nucleotides agree with TRBD1. V lost 2 bases, J lost 7 bases, and 15 bases stayed unmatched. CDR3 size: 17 residues. From germline, CDR1 is SGHTA and CDR2 FQGNSA. The CDR3 bases are TGTGCCAGCAGCTTAAGTTTTAGGGACAGGCGTTTTAATGAAGCTTTCTTT. Translated, it gives CASSLSFRDRRFNEAFF.

The rearrangement joins TRBV5-6 to TRBJ2-7; 9 bases are a match to TRBD1. The CDR3 runs to 13 residues. V trimming: 0 bases; J trimming: 6 bases; junction bases outside the gene matches: 1. The germline V gene encodes CDR1 SGHDT and CDR2 YYEEEE. CDR3 nucleotide sequence: TGTGCCAGCAGCTTGGAGGACAGGGGCGAGCAGTACTTC. It codes for CASSLEDRGEQYF.

The J gene is TRBJ1-3, the V gene TRBV4-3, with D unclear. Trimming removed 1 base from V and 0 bases from J, with 4 bases in between. The CDR3 extends over 14 amino acids. Germline CDR1 LGHNA, CDR2 YSLEER. The CDR3 sequence: CASSQGSSGNTIYF. The DNA of the CDR3 is TGCGCCAGCAGCCAAGGGAGCTCTGGAAACACCATATATTTT.

The rearrangement links TRBV6-6 to TRBJ2-7, with D possibly TRBD1 on 6 matching bases. Germline CDR1 reads MNHNY; CDR2 reads SVGAGI (reference sequence). This CDR3 spans 14 amino acids. V was trimmed by 6 bases and J by 0 bases, leaving 12 bases between them. In DNA form, the CDR3 reads TGTGCCAGCAGCCTGGGACACAGCTCCTACGAGCAGTACTTC. It translates to CASSLGHSSYEQYF.

Regarding this clone: Given the absence of the conserved phenylalanine or tryptophan at the CDR3 end, a read error is likely. The chain joins TRBV7-2 to TRBJ1-2; weak D call: TRBD1 (6 bases). Trimming took 6 bases from V and 6 from J, leaving 23 bases between them. Germline CDR1 SGHTA, CDR2 FQGNSA. The CDR3 is made up of 16 amino acids. The CDR3 DNA reads TGTGCCAGCAGGGATGGGATGCAGGGGACGGCGAATGGCTACACCGTC. Translation gives CASRDGMQGTANGYTV.

The V call is TRBV7-9, the J call TRBJ2-7; no clear D gene. The germline CDR1 and CDR2 sequences are SEHNR and FQNEAQ (reference sequence). The V gene lost 4 bases and the J gene lost 7 bases, with 8 bases spanning the gap. The length of the CDR3 is 11 residues. The CDR3 here is CASSSSSEQYF. CDR3 in DNA: TGTGCCAGCAGCTCGTCCTCGGAGCAGTACTTC. The whole variable domain, filled in from reference TRBV7-9 and TRBJ2-7, reads DTGVSQNPRHKITKRGQNVTFRCDPISEHNRLYWYRQTLGQGPEFLTYFQNEAQLEKSRLLSDRFSAERPKGSFSTLEIQRTEQGDSAMYLCASSSSSEQYFGPGTRLTVT.

J is TRBJ1-2 and V is TRBV18, with D uncertain. The length of the CDR3 is 14 residues. Germline V lookup: CDR1 KGHSH, CDR2 LQKENI. V was trimmed by 6 bases and J by 8 bases, leaving 19 bases between them. The CDR3 DNA is TGTGCCAGCTCTCCCCATCCTGACATCCAAGGCTACACCTTC. Protein: CASSPHPDIQGYTF.

This rearrangement joins TRBV5-1 to TRBJ2-5; 7 positions agree with TRBD2. The V gene end was trimmed by 4 bases and the J gene end by 5 bases; junction bases not matched to a gene: 11. This CDR3 has 15 residues. The germline V gene has CDR1 SGHRS and CDR2 YFSETQ. CDR3 protein: CASSPRTRERETQYF. For the CDR3, the DNA is TGCGCCAGCAGCCCCCGGACTAGGGAGCGGGAGACCCAGTACTTC. The full variable domain, completed using reference TRBV5-1 and TRBJ2-5, is KAGVTQTPRYLIKTRGQQVTLSCSPISGHRSVSWYQQTPGQGLQFLFEYFSETQRNKGNFPGRFSGRQFSNSRSEMNVSTLELGDSALYLCASSPRTRERETQYFGPGTRLLVL.

The J gene is TRBJ2-7, the V gene TRBV6-5, with 10 bases fitting TRBD1. This CDR3 region has 15 residues. Germline CDR1 is MNHEY and CDR2 is SVGAGI. The V gene end was trimmed by 6 bases and the J gene end by 4 bases; junction bases not matched to a gene: 9. CDR3 in amino acids: CASRPPDRGQYEQYF. CDR3 sequence (DNA): TGTGCCAGCAGACCACCAGACAGGGGGCAATACGAGCAGTACTTC.

The gene calls are TRBV18 and TRBJ1-5; 11 bases are a match to TRBD1. V lost 4 bases, J lost 4 bases, and 12 bases stayed unmatched. Per germline, CDR1 KGHSH and CDR2 LQKENI. The CDR3 has 18 residues. CDR3 protein: CASSLRGTGGNLNQPQHF. CDR3 DNA: TGTGCCAGCTCACTAAGGGGGACAGGGGGAAACTTAAATCAGCCCCAGCATTTT.